These T cell receptor beta chains were read from a single sample in a study of T cell repertoires in cytomegalovirus infection. Each CDR3 protein gets one entry after TCRdb re-called the reads with MiXCR. This table holds around 290,000 distinct CDR3 sequences, about 25% found once. The sample consisted of PBMCs. The receptors here all came from a human donor in good health (CMV status not recorded). Some clones in this sample may be carry-over from other donors' samples. Both conserved end residues are part of each CDR3. The order of the fields is D gene, clone size, J gene, V gene, CDR3 protein, CDR3 DNA. The D gene is left open where the match is weak. Clone sizes are given selectively: once, few, many, or a class where the clone is expanded.

D: TRBD1; size: .; J: TRBJ1-5; V: TRBV29-1; CDR3: CSVEKETGGSGSDQPQHF; DNA: TGCAGCGTTGAAAAAGAGACAGGGGGCTCTGGTTCGGATCAGCCCCAGCATTTT
D: .; size: .; J: TRBJ2-7; V: TRBV29-1; CDR3: CSVVWGYEQYF; DNA: TGCAGCGTTGTTTGGGGTTACGAGCAGTACTTC
D: TRBD1; size: .; J: TRBJ2-1; V: TRBV20-1; CDR3: CSAGTGGRSEQFF; DNA: TGCAGTGCCGGGACAGGGGGTCGGAGTGAGCAGTTCTTC
D: TRBD2; size: many; J: TRBJ2-3; V: TRBV7-2; CDR3: CASSFGGSGGNTQYF; DNA: TGTGCCAGCAGCTTTGGCGGGAGCGGAGGAAATACGCAGTATTTT
D: .; size: .; J: TRBJ1-4; V: TRBV7-2; CDR3: CASSFGPSNEKLFF; DNA: TGTGCCAGCAGCTTTGGGCCTTCAAATGAAAAACTGTTTTTT
D: .; size: few; J: TRBJ2-7; V: TRBV7-9; CDR3: CASSLGGDAYEQYF; DNA: TGTGCCAGCAGCTTAGGAGGGGATGCCTACGAGCAGTACTTC
D: .; size: many; J: TRBJ2-2; V: TRBV7-3; CDR3: CASSLIGQNTGELFF; DNA: TGTGCCAGCAGCTTAATTGGGCAGAACACCGGGGAGCTGTTTTTT
D: .; size: many; J: TRBJ1-4; V: TRBV12-3/TRBV12-4; CDR3: CASSSSFGNEKLFF; DNA: TGTGCCAGCAGTTCATCATTCGGTAATGAAAAACTGTTTTTT
D: .; size: .; J: TRBJ1-6; V: TRBV25-1; CDR3: CASSDPAGNNSPPHF; DNA: TGTGCCAGCAGTGATCCGGCCGGGAATAATTCACCCCCCCACTTT
D: TRBD2; size: few; J: TRBJ2-7; V: TRBV5-4; CDR3: CASSHLRGGRVHEQYF; DNA: TGTGCCAGCAGCCATCTCCGGGGGGGGAGGGTTCACGAGCAGTACTTC
D: .; size: .; J: TRBJ1-1; V: TRBV19; CDR3: CASSQGLRPEAFF; DNA: TGTGCCAGTAGTCAAGGATTAAGGCCTGAAGCTTTCTTT
D: .; size: few; J: TRBJ1-1; V: TRBV6-2/TRBV6-3; CDR3: CASHLGYRTEAFF; DNA: TGTGCCAGCCATCTCGGGTACCGGACTGAAGCTTTCTTT
D: TRBD1; size: .; J: TRBJ2-1; V: TRBV6-6; CDR3: CASSYQQGNEQFF; DNA: TGTGCCAGCAGTTATCAACAGGGGAATGAGCAGTTCTTC
D: .; size: .; J: TRBJ1-2; V: TRBV10-3; CDR3: CAISRTDTNYGYTF; DNA: TGTGCCATCAGCCGGACAGATACTAACTATGGCTACACCTTC
D: .; size: .; J: TRBJ1-2; V: TRBV28; CDR3: CASSGVRGYGYTF; DNA: TGTGCCAGCAGTGGGGTTCGGGGCTATGGCTACACCTTC
D: .; size: .; J: TRBJ2-3; V: TRBV28; CDR3: CASRNPGPRTDTQYF; DNA: TGTGCCAGCAGGAATCCGGGACCTCGCACAGATACGCAGTATTTT
D: .; size: .; J: TRBJ1-5; V: TRBV12-3/TRBV12-4; CDR3: CASSPDAIYSNQPQHF; DNA: TGTGCCAGCAGTCCGGACGCGATCTATAGCAATCAGCCCCAGCATTTT
D: .; size: .; J: TRBJ2-1; V: TRBV5-4; CDR3: CASSFIGRTGSSYNEQFF; DNA: TGTGCCAGCAGCTTCATCGGAAGAACAGGGTCCTCCTACAATGAGCAGTTCTTC
D: TRBD1; size: many; J: TRBJ2-7; V: TRBV7-3; CDR3: CASSTPGGNEQYF; DNA: TGTGCCAGCAGCACCCCAGGGGGCAACGAGCAGTACTTC
D: .; size: .; J: TRBJ1-1; V: TRBV29-1; CDR3: CSVQGAESMTEAFF; DNA: TGCAGCGTCCAAGGGGCAGAATCTATGACTGAAGCTTTCTTT
D: .; size: few; J: TRBJ1-2; V: TRBV5-6; CDR3: CASSYRQAFNYGYTF; DNA: TGTGCCAGCAGCTACCGACAGGCCTTTAACTATGGCTACACCTTC
D: TRBD1; size: .; J: TRBJ2-5; V: TRBV20-1; CDR3: CSARDRTGQETQYF; DNA: TGCAGTGCTAGGGATAGGACAGGCCAAGAGACCCAGTACTTC
D: .; size: .; J: TRBJ1-4; V: TRBV30; CDR3: CAWSQGPYRLFF; DNA: TGTGCCTGGAGCCAGGGGCCTTACCGACTGTTTTTT
D: .; size: .; J: TRBJ2-1; V: TRBV11-2; CDR3: CASSSPGPKFF; DNA: TGTGCCAGCAGCTCACCGGGACCCAAGTTCTTC
D: .; size: .; J: TRBJ1-5; V: TRBV12-3/TRBV12-4; CDR3: CASSPMAQGSQPQHF; DNA: TGTGCCAGCAGTCCAATGGCACAGGGCTCTCAGCCCCAGCATTTT
D: .; size: many; J: TRBJ2-5; V: TRBV28; CDR3: CASSLRSGAGRETQYF; DNA: TGTGCCAGCAGTTTACGTTCGGGGGCTGGTAGGGAGACCCAGTACTTC
D: .; size: once; J: TRBJ1-4; V: TRBV28; CDR3: CASGRGVEKLFF; DNA: TGTGCCAGCGGCAGAGGCGTTGAAAAACTGTTTTTT
D: .; size: few; J: TRBJ1-1; V: TRBV7-9; CDR3: CASSLAAGGTEAFF; DNA: TGTGCCAGCAGCTTAGCGGCCGGAGGGACTGAAGCTTTCTTT
D: .; size: .; J: TRBJ1-6; V: TRBV2; CDR3: CASSTTVDSPLHF; DNA: TGTGCCAGCAGTACGACGGTGGATTCACCCCTCCACTTT
D: TRBD2; size: .; J: TRBJ2-5; V: TRBV2; CDR3: CASSPGTTEETQYF; DNA: TGTGCCTCCTCTCCCGGGACTACAGAAGAGACCCAGTACTTC
D: .; size: .; J: TRBJ2-2; V: TRBV28; CDR3: CASSLGGRTGELFF; DNA: TGTGCCAGCAGTTTGGGGGGCCGCACCGGGGAGCTGTTTTTT
D: .; size: many; J: TRBJ2-1; V: TRBV7-9; CDR3: CASSRGQYDEQFF; DNA: TGTGCCAGCAGCCGTGGACAGTACGATGAGCAGTTCTTC
D: .; size: .; J: TRBJ1-4; V: TRBV25-1; CDR3: CASSDGRSATNEKLFF; DNA: TGTGCCAGCAGTGACGGACGGTCCGCAACTAATGAAAAACTGTTTTTT
D: .; size: .; J: TRBJ2-1; V: TRBV29-1; CDR3: CSVEGASSYNEQFF; DNA: TGCAGCGTTGAAGGGGCGAGCTCCTACAATGAGCAGTTCTTC
D: TRBD1; size: few; J: TRBJ1-5; V: TRBV10-3; CDR3: CAVGQGNQPQHF; DNA: TGTGCCGTGGGACAGGGGAATCAGCCCCAGCATTTT
D: .; size: .; J: TRBJ1-1; V: TRBV6-2/TRBV6-3; CDR3: CATGETEAFF; DNA: TGTGCCACCGGCGAAACTGAAGCTTTCTTT
D: TRBD1; size: .; J: TRBJ2-1; V: TRBV28; CDR3: CASSPAGQGVGEQFF; DNA: TGTGCCAGCAGTCCGGCCGGACAGGGGGTCGGTGAGCAGTTCTTC
D: .; size: .; J: TRBJ2-5; V: TRBV29-1; CDR3: CSVGNGGRETQYF; DNA: TGCAGCGTTGGGAATGGGGGACGCGAGACCCAGTACTTC
D: TRBD1; size: many; J: TRBJ1-5; V: TRBV7-2; CDR3: CASSLTQGAGQPQHF; DNA: TGTGCCAGCAGCTTAACCCAGGGGGCTGGTCAGCCCCAGCATTTT
D: .; size: .; J: TRBJ2-7; V: TRBV7-2; CDR3: CASSLLPAATYEQYF; DNA: TGTGCCAGCAGCCTGTTGCCGGCGGCTACCTACGAGCAGTACTTC
D: .; size: few; J: TRBJ2-2; V: TRBV11-2; CDR3: CASSERANTGELFF; DNA: TGTGCCAGCAGCGAAAGAGCGAACACCGGGGAGCTGTTTTTT
D: .; size: .; J: TRBJ2-4; V: TRBV7-2; CDR3: CASSPNRSLAKNIQYF; DNA: TGTGCCAGCAGCCCAAACAGGAGCCTAGCCAAAAACATTCAGTACTTC
D: TRBD1; size: .; J: TRBJ1-6; V: TRBV5-5; CDR3: CASTRTQGENNSPLHF; DNA: TGTGCCAGCACCCGAACCCAGGGGGAAAATAATTCACCCCTCCACTTT
D: .; size: many; J: TRBJ1-3; V: TRBV7-2; CDR3: CASSAQGFGNTIYF; DNA: TGTGCCAGCAGCGCCCAGGGTTTTGGAAACACCATATATTTT
D: .; size: many; J: TRBJ2-5; V: TRBV6-1; CDR3: CASSSGGETQYF; DNA: TGTGCCAGCAGTTCAGGTGGAGAGACCCAGTACTTC
D: .; size: many; J: TRBJ1-6; V: TRBV7-9; CDR3: CASRGAELYNSPLHF; DNA: TGTGCCAGCAGGGGGGCAGAACTTTATAATTCACCCCTCCACTTT
D: TRBD1; size: many; J: TRBJ1-1; V: TRBV6-2/TRBV6-3; CDR3: CASRPGTGGRTEAFF; DNA: TGTGCCAGCAGGCCCGGGACAGGGGGTAGGACTGAAGCTTTCTTT
D: TRBD2; size: .; J: TRBJ2-1; V: TRBV5-1; CDR3: CASSLDGLANNEQFF; DNA: TGCGCCAGCAGCTTGGATGGACTAGCGAACAATGAGCAGTTCTTC
D: TRBD2; size: few; J: TRBJ2-2; V: TRBV7-8; CDR3: CASSLQTSGTGELFF; DNA: TGTGCCAGCAGCTTACAGACTAGCGGGACCGGGGAGCTGTTTTTT
D: .; size: .; J: TRBJ2-7; V: TRBV6-2/TRBV6-3; CDR3: CASSYRRAAYEQYF; DNA: TGTGCCAGCAGTTACCGCAGGGCTGCCTACGAGCAGTACTTC
D: .; size: .; J: TRBJ1-1; V: TRBV23-1; CDR3: CASSHWVWAAYTEAFF; DNA: TGCGCCAGCAGTCATTGGGTTTGGGCGGCTTACACTGAAGCTTTCTTT